This entry is about one T cell receptor (beta chain). This sample is drawn from a study of T cell responses to AZD1222 COVID-19 vaccine. Trimming removed 3 bases at V and 6 bases at J, with 12 bases between. CDR3 length: 13 residues. Germline CDR1 and CDR2: DFQATT and SNEGSKA (reference sequence). Profiled with immunoSEQ multiplex PCR; TCRdb holds only in-frame clones, not every one. The sample lists around 75,000 clones, about nine tenths occurring once. This sequence joins TRBV20-1 and TRBJ2-1; D call uncertain. The sequence derives from an adult who received the MenACWY meningococcal vaccine as a control. This specimen consisted of peripheral blood, obtained 28 days after the second dose of the MenACWY control vaccine. CDR3 region: CSASGQLGNEQFF. The CDR3 nucleotides are TGCAGTGCTAGTGGGCAGTTGGGCAATGAGCAGTTCTTC.